The 32 T cell receptor beta chains presented below share a single source sample, sequenced in a study of CD8 T cells in ankylosing spondylitis. TCRdb recomputed calls from the 5' RACE reads with MiXCR, one row per CDR3 protein. The sample includes about 250,000 distinct CDR3 sequences, 20% to 30% seen only once; the top ten take roughly 0.6%. Sample: blood, either unsorted or a sorted T cell fraction (not recorded which). These receptors all come from a male donor with ankylosing spondylitis or in good health (not recorded which).

The table lists this clonotype with many counts. J is TRBJ2-3 and V is TRBV7-2; a possible D gene is TRBD1 (5 bases). Trimming removed 1 base at V and 8 bases at J, with 16 bases between. This CDR3 is built from 15 residues. Per the germline V gene, CDR1 is SGHTA and CDR2 is FQGNSA. In nucleotides, the CDR3 is TGTGCCAGCAGCTTAGTCGGCAGGGCAAAGGGTACGCAGTATTTT. This gives the protein CASSLVGRAKGTQYF.

This clonotype was seen repeatedly, ten times or more. The chain employs TRBV12-3 or TRBV12-4 and TRBJ2-1; a weak D match, TRBD1 (6 bases). The CDR3 is made up of 13 amino acids. V was shortened by 11 bases and J by 2 bases, with 13 bases between the two germline ends. This chain's CDR3 is CALAGDTYNEQFF. The CDR3 DNA reads TGTGCCTTAGCAGGGGATACCTACAATGAGCAGTTCTTC.

Details on this clonotype: The CDR3 does not close with the conserved phenylalanine or tryptophan, likely indicating a read error. V gene TRBV2 combines with J gene TRBJ1-6; 9 positions agree with TRBD1. Germline V gives CDR1 SNHLY, CDR2 FYNNEI. The ends lost 6 bases at V and 10 bases at J; junction bases unmatched: 7. CDR3 length equals 14 residues. CDR3 residues: CASRVDRGRSPLHS. The CDR3 DNA is TGTGCCAGCAGAGTTGACAGGGGGAGGTCACCCCTCCACTCT.

The V gene is TRBV20-1, the J gene TRBJ2-1; 8 nucleotides align to TRBD1. After removal of 7 bases from V and 3 bases from J, the junction contained 8 bases not matched to a gene. Germline V gives CDR1 DFQATT, CDR2 SNEGSKA (reference sequence). The CDR3 extends over 14 amino acids. CDR3 coding DNA: TGCAGTGTAGTCGACAGGGGTCACTACAATGAGCAGTTCTTC. Translated: CSVVDRGHYNEQFF.

The gene calls are TRBV11-2 and TRBJ2-7; D call uncertain. V was pared by 0 bases and J by 6 bases, with 9 bases between. The germline gives CDR1 SGHAT, CDR2 FQNNGV. The CDR3 has 13 residues. The CDR3 DNA sequence: TGTGCCAGCAGCTTAGAGGCAGCCGGCGAGCAGTACTTC. This codes for CASSLEAAGEQYF.

This clonotype has at least ten counts. The chain uses TRBV18 and TRBJ2-7; TRBD1 is a possible D gene (6 bases). Germline V lookup: CDR1 KGHSH, CDR2 LQKENI. The CDR3 consists of 13 residues. Trimming took 3 bases from V and 6 from J, leaving 12 bases between them. The CDR3 coding sequence is TGTGCCAGCTCACCCCTGGACAGAAGCGAGCAGTACTTC. As protein: CASSPLDRSEQYF. The full variable domain, completed using reference TRBV18 and TRBJ2-7, is NAGVMQNPRHLVRRRGQEARLRCSPMKGHSHVYWYRQLPEEGLKFMVYLQKENIIDESGMPKERFSAEFPKEGPSILRIQQVVRGDSAAYFCASSPLDRSEQYFGPGTRLTVT.

This clonotype has a count of ten or more. This chain links TRBV11-2 with TRBJ2-2; 8 bases map to TRBD2. Germline values: CDR1 SGHAT, CDR2 FQNNGV. This CDR3 is 17 amino acids long. V was pared by 1 base and J by 5 bases, with 9 bases of the junction left unmatched. The CDR3 DNA sequence: TGTGCCAGCAGCTTAGCAAACCCCGGGGGGGCAACCGGGGAGCTGTTTTTT. Residues: CASSLANPGGATGELFF. Full variable domain (remainder filled in from reference TRBV11-2 and TRBJ2-2): EAGVAQSPRYKIIEKRQSVAFWCNPISGHATLYWYQQILGQGPKLLIQFQNNGVVDDSQLPKDRFSAERLKGVDSTLKIQPAKLEDSAVYLCASSLANPGGATGELFFGEGSRLTVL.

This clonotype was counted a few times. This chain uses TRBV29-1 with TRBJ2-2, with D possibly TRBD2 on 6 matching bases. V shed 7 bases and J shed 5 bases, with 14 bases lying between them. CDR3 length equals 13 residues. CDR1 is SQVTM, CDR2 ANQGSEA, per germline. The CDR3 sequence: CSARDSETGELFF. CDR3 DNA: TGCAGCGCCCGGGACTCAGAGACCGGGGAGCTGTTTTTT.

This clonotype was seen a few times. The chain couples TRBV10-2 to TRBJ2-5; D is undetermined. The CDR3 has 14 amino acids. The V gene lost 3 bases and the J gene lost 4 bases, with 12 bases spanning the gap. The germline gives CDR1 WSHSY, CDR2 SAAADI. The CDR3 DNA is TGCGCCAGCAGTGAATTCGGACGCGGAGAGACCCAGTACTTC. Translating gives CASSEFGRGETQYF.

The chain carries TRBV25-1 and TRBJ2-6, with D tentatively TRBD1 (6 bases). This CDR3 has 13 residues. V lost 7 bases and J lost 3, with 7 bases in between. Germline-derived CDR1 and CDR2 are MGHDK and SYGVNS. The DNA for the CDR3 is TGTGCCAGCAACAGGGATGGGGCCAACGTCCTGACTTTC. Translation gives CASNRDGANVLTF.

This clonotype was found a few times. The chain recombines TRBV18 with TRBJ2-7; the match to TRBD1 covers 12 bases. The CDR3 loop spans 15 amino acids. Germline assignment: CDR1 KGHSH and CDR2 LQKENI. The V segment lost 2 bases and the J segment 6 bases; nucleotides outside the gene matches: 5. The CDR3 nucleotides read TGTGCCAGCTCACCATCGGGGACAGGGGGCTTCGAGCAGTACTTC. This sequence encodes CASSPSGTGGFEQYF.

This clonotype showed up just once. V usage is TRBV20-1 and J usage is TRBJ2-3; D possibly matches TRBD1 or TRBD2 (5 bases each). Germline CDR1 reads DFQATT; CDR2 reads SNEGSKA (reference sequence). The length of the CDR3 is 13 residues. The CDR3 sequence: CRAGSGPTDTQYF. In nucleotides, the CDR3 is TGCAGAGCAGGGAGCGGTCCTACAGATACGCAGTATTTT.

This clonotype came up many times. The rearrangement links TRBV6-5 to TRBJ1-6, with 7 nucleotides matching TRBD1. Germline V CDR1 and CDR2: MNHEY, SVGAGI. The CDR3 has 14 residues. With 4 bases clipped from V and 8 bases from J, the junction kept 5 bases outside the gene matches. The CDR3 nucleotides are TGTGCCAGCAGTTTGGACAGGAGAGATTCACCCCTCCACTTT. Its protein product is CASSLDRRDSPLHF.

In its sample, this clonotype was seen a few times. The chain carries TRBV29-1 and TRBJ1-1; the match to TRBD1 covers 9 bases. This CDR3 spans 16 amino acids. V dropped 8 bases and J dropped 5; count of bases not matched to a gene: 18. Germline values: CDR1 SQVTM, CDR2 ANQGSEA. The CDR3 DNA reads TGCAGCACCCCAAGGGAGGGACAGGGTGCATGGACTGAAGCTTTCTTT. Amino acid sequence: CSTPREGQGAWTEAFF.

This chain's CDR3 is CASSQDLAGARETQYF. The CDR3 region has the DNA TGTGCCAGCAGCCAAGACCTAGCGGGGGCTCGAGAGACCCAGTACTTC. The chain recombines TRBV4-2 with TRBJ2-5, with 10 bases fitting TRBD2. Germline V gene data show CDR1 as LGHNA and CDR2 as YNFKEQ. The CDR3 runs 16 residues. The J segment lost 4 bases and the V segment lost 0 bases, leaving 5 bases of the junction unmatched.

This rearrangement joins TRBV20-1 to TRBJ2-1; TRBD2 matches at 7 bases. The CDR3 runs 15 residues. Germline V gene data show CDR1 as DFQATT and CDR2 as SNEGSKA (reference sequence). Trimming cost V 0 bases and J 6 bases; bases outside gene matches: 8. This chain's CDR3 is CSARDSLAASNEQFF. CDR3 bases: TGCAGTGCTAGAGATAGCCTAGCGGCCTCCAATGAGCAGTTCTTC.

The chain joins TRBV12-3 or TRBV12-4 to TRBJ1-3; 8 nucleotides line up with TRBD1. J was trimmed by 6 bases and V by 6 bases; bases with no gene match: 13. The CDR3 is made up of 16 amino acids. CDR3 sequence: CASRNGQGGGENTIYF. DNA of the CDR3: TGTGCCAGCAGAAACGGACAGGGAGGAGGCGAAAACACCATATATTTT.

The rearrangement links TRBV29-1 to TRBJ2-5; 10 positions agree with TRBD1. The V segment lost 6 bases and the J segment 5 bases; nucleotides outside the gene matches: 9. This CDR3 comprises 14 residues. The germline gives CDR1 SQVTM, CDR2 ANQGSEA. CDR3 in amino acids: CSVGQGKGVETQYF. In DNA, the CDR3 is TGCAGCGTGGGACAGGGGAAGGGGGTGGAGACCCAGTACTTC.

This clonotype was counted between two and nine times. The rearrangement joins TRBV20-1 to TRBJ2-7, with D perhaps TRBD2 (6 bases). The CDR3 spans 14 residues. The V end was cut by 3 bases, the J end by 0 bases, with 12 bases between. The germline V gene has CDR1 DFQATT and CDR2 SNEGSKA (reference sequence). CDR3 DNA: TGCAGTGCTAGCGCTAGCGCACACTCCTACGAGCAGTACTTC. Amino acids: CSASASAHSYEQYF.

The chain carries TRBV11-2 and TRBJ1-6; D is undetermined. Germline V gives CDR1 SGHAT, CDR2 FQNNGV. The CDR3 consists of 12 residues. Deletions cut 1 base from V and 14 bases from J, with 9 bases between. This CDR3 is CASSLVIGTLHF. As DNA, the CDR3 is TGTGCCAGCAGCTTAGTGATAGGGACCCTCCACTTT.

The chain recombines TRBV24-1 with TRBJ2-5; TRBD1 matches 10 bases. The CDR3 totals 16 residues. Germline CDR1 is KGHDR and CDR2 is SFDVKD. With V trimmed by 5 bases and J by 4 bases, 9 bases remained unmatched. In nucleotides, the CDR3 is TGTGCCACCAGTGCCCTGGACAGGGGGATACGAGAGACCCAGTACTTC. This sequence encodes CATSALDRGIRETQYF.

This clonotype has a handful of counts. The rearrangement joins TRBV20-1 to TRBJ2-3; D is ambiguous. Trimming took 3 bases from V and 6 from J, leaving 16 bases between them. The CDR3 has 14 amino acids. Germline loops: CDR1 DFQATT, CDR2 SNEGSKA (reference sequence). The CDR3 sequence: CSASQRVSMDTQYF. The DNA of the CDR3 is TGCAGTGCTAGTCAGCGCGTCTCGATGGATACGCAGTATTTT.

This clonotype was recorded many times. CDR3 sequence (DNA): TGCAGTGCCCGGACAGGCGGTGATCAGCCCCAGCATTTT. It yields the protein CSARTGGDQPQHF. This chain links TRBV20-1 with TRBJ1-5; 7 bases line up with TRBD1. Germline V gives CDR1 DFQATT, CDR2 SNEGSKA (reference sequence). The CDR3 length is 13 residues. V gave up 6 bases and J gave up 5 bases; unmatched junction bases: 7.

The V gene is TRBV20-1, the J gene TRBJ1-1; D is uncertain. Trimming removed 7 bases at V and 1 base at J, with 13 bases between. The CDR3 runs to 13 residues. CDR1 and CDR2 from the germline V gene are DFQATT and SNEGSKA (reference sequence). CDR3: CSVNSPGNTEAFF. The CDR3 nucleotides read TGCAGTGTCAACAGTCCAGGGAACACTGAAGCTTTCTTT.

This clonotype was detected a few times. The gene calls are TRBV20-1 and TRBJ2-7; 9 nucleotides align to TRBD1. This CDR3 region has 13 residues. Germline V lookup: CDR1 DFQATT, CDR2 SNEGSKA (reference sequence). With 4 bases clipped from V and 4 bases from J, the junction kept 5 bases outside the gene matches. CDR3: CSATGQGRYEQYF. The DNA for the CDR3 is TGCAGTGCTACCGGACAGGGGAGATACGAGCAGTACTTC.

This clonotype was seen a few times. The chain carries TRBV4-1 and TRBJ1-6, with 10 bases aligning to TRBD1. Germline V CDR1 and CDR2: MGHRA, YSYEKL. The CDR3 consists of 14 residues. V was clipped by 4 bases and J by 11 bases; unmatched bases: 5. Here the CDR3 reads CASSPRDRGAPLHF. CDR3 nucleotide sequence: TGCGCCAGCAGCCCCCGGGACAGGGGAGCACCCCTCCACTTT.

This clonotype came up many times. V and J are TRBV29-1 and TRBJ2-4; 7 positions agree with TRBD1. The CDR3 is made up of 11 amino acids. Germline assignment: CDR1 SQVTM and CDR2 ANQGSEA. Losses at the gene ends were 7 bases for V and 7 bases for J; bases not matched to a gene: 4. In nucleotides, the CDR3 is TGCAGCGCCACAGGGGTCAACATTCAGTACTTC. Its protein is CSATGVNIQYF.

The chain is built from TRBV6-1 and TRBJ1-4, with D maybe TRBD1 (5 bases). The CDR3 covers 16 residues. Germline V gene sequence: CDR1 MNHNS, CDR2 SASEGT. V lost 6 bases, J lost 8 bases, and 22 bases lay in between. The CDR3, as DNA: TGTGCCAGCAGCCCTTCGGGGCAGGGAATAAAGGAAAAACTGTTTTTT. Protein sequence: CASSPSGQGIKEKLFF.

Ten or more counts support this clonotype. CDR3 in amino acids: CASSLGWGTSGGRGDTQYF. Here the CDR3 DNA reads TGTGCCAGCAGCTTAGGGTGGGGGACTAGCGGGGGGCGAGGAGATACGCAGTATTTT. The J gene is TRBJ2-3, the V gene TRBV11-3; 15 positions agree with TRBD2. CDR3 length: 19 residues. Trimming at V came to 1 base and at J to 5 bases, leaving 10 bases not matched to a gene. Germline V CDR1 and CDR2: SGHNT, YENEEA. The whole variable domain, remainder taken from reference TRBV11-3 and TRBJ2-3, is EAGVVQSPRYKIIEKKQPVAFWCNPISGHNTLYWYLQNLGQGPELLIRYENEEAVDDSQLPKDRFSAERLKGVDSTLKIQPAELGDSAVYLCASSLGWGTSGGRGDTQYFGPGTRLTVL.

In this sample, this clonotype turned up many times. The chain is built from TRBV29-1 and TRBJ2-5; D remains unclear. The CDR3 consists of 13 residues. CDR1 and CDR2 (germline): SQVTM, ANQGSEA. With 5 bases removed from V and 4 bases from J, the gap between germline ends came to 14 bases. This CDR3 reads CSVKARFRETQYF. The CDR3 DNA reads TGCAGCGTTAAAGCTCGATTCCGAGAGACCCAGTACTTC.

At least ten counts were recorded for this clonotype. This rearrangement joins TRBV20-1 to TRBJ2-5, with 10 bases fitting TRBD1. V was pared by 6 bases and J by 5 bases, with 6 bases of the junction left unmatched. CDR1 is DFQATT and CDR2 is SNEGSKA in the germline V gene (reference sequence). The length of the CDR3 is 13 residues. The CDR3 DNA sequence: TGCAGTGCACAGACAGGGGGCGGGGAGACCCAGTACTTC. Translating it yields CSAQTGGGETQYF.

There are many counts of this clonotype. V and J are TRBV12-3 or TRBV12-4 and TRBJ2-3; D is undetermined. This CDR3 has 11 residues. V shed 10 bases and J shed 9 bases, with 14 bases lying between them. CDR3 in DNA: TGTGCCACAACAAGTGCTGGCACGCAGTATTTT. It encodes CATTSAGTQYF.